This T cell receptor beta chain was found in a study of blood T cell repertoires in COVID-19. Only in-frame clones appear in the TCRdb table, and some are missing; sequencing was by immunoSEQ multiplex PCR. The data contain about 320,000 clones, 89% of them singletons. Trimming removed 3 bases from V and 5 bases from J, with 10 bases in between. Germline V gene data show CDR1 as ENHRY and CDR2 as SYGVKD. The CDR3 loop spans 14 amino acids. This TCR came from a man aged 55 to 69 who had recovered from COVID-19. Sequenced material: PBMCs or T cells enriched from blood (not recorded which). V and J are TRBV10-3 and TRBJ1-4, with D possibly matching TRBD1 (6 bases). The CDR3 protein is CAISDIGQNEKLFF. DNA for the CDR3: TGTGCCATCAGTGACATAGGACAGAATGAAAAACTGTTTTTT.